The 32 T cell receptor beta chains reported below all come from one sample, sequenced in a study of OX40 agonist ivuxolimab in advanced cancers. Sequenced by immunoSEQ multiplex PCR; TCRdb stores in-frame clones only, minus some. Of more than 60,000 clones listed, 65% to 90% are singletons. The sequencing here drew on CD4+ or CD8+ T cells sorted from blood, taken in a trial of the OX40 agonist ivuxolimab. The receptor source for this set is an adult with an advanced solid tumor such as melanoma, head and neck, liver or kidney cancer.

This chain links TRBV6-5 with TRBJ1-6; D may be TRBD1 (6 bases). CDR1 is MNHEY and CDR2 is SVGAGI in the germline V gene. The CDR3 runs to 13 residues. V lost 2 bases, J lost 10 bases, and 9 bases lay in between. CDR3 DNA sequence: TGTGCCAGCAGTTACCGGGGGCCATCACCCCTCCACTTT. Translating gives CASSYRGPSPLHF.

The sample holds a few counts of this clone. V and J are TRBV5-8 and TRBJ2-2; 8 nucleotides match TRBD1. The CDR3 covers 14 residues. The germline V gene encodes CDR1 SGHTS and CDR2 YDEGEE. V was clipped by 5 bases and J by 6 bases; unmatched bases: 6. CDR3 coding DNA: TGTGCCAGCAGTCATCAGGGGGCGGCCGGGGAGCTGTTTTTT. Protein sequence: CASSHQGAAGELFF.

This chain connects TRBV19 to TRBJ1-2; D may be TRBD1 (6 bases). The V end lost 1 base, the J end lost 4 bases, and 13 bases lay between the germline ends. The CDR3 contains 15 residues. The germline CDR1 and CDR2 sequences are LNHDA and SQIVND (reference sequence). The CDR3 spells CASSIGGHAGYGYTF. The CDR3 DNA is TGTGCCAGTAGTATAGGGGGACATGCTGGCTATGGCTACACCTTC.

This clone occurred once. This rearrangement joins TRBV10-3 to TRBJ1-5; D call uncertain. Germline V gives CDR1 ENHRY, CDR2 SYGVKD. The CDR3 sequence is 13 residues long. V dropped 10 bases and J dropped 4 bases, with 14 bases sitting between them. CDR3 sequence reads: CATWSPGNQPQHF. The DNA for the CDR3 is TGTGCCACCTGGTCCCCGGGGAATCAGCCCCAGCATTTT.

The chain employs TRBV5-4 and TRBJ1-2; D possibly corresponds to TRBD1 (5 bases). The germline gives CDR1 SGHNT, CDR2 YYREEE (reference sequence). Trimming shortened V by 5 bases and J by 6 bases, and 23 bases separated the two germline ends. The CDR3 has 16 residues. Here the CDR3 DNA reads TGTGCCAGCAGAGACCGAAAGGAAGGGGAGTTACATGGCTACACCTTC. Amino acids: CASRDRKEGELHGYTF.

This chain connects TRBV5-1 to TRBJ2-4; 11 nucleotides align to TRBD1. The germline gives CDR1 SGHRS, CDR2 YFSETQ. This CDR3 is built from 16 residues. After removal of 4 bases from V and 2 bases from J, the junction contained 5 bases not matched to a gene. The CDR3 DNA sequence: TGCGCCAGCAGCCCAGGACAGGGGGCATCCAAAAACATTCAGTACTTC. Translating gives CASSPGQGASKNIQYF.

The chain uses TRBV5-1 and TRBJ2-1; TRBD2 matches 12 bases. V lost 3 bases, J lost 7 bases, and 5 bases stayed unmatched. The length of the CDR3 is 15 residues. CDR1 and CDR2 from the germline V gene are SGHRS and YFSETQ. CDR3 loop: CASSYTLAGGNEQFF. The CDR3 DNA follows: TGCGCCAGCAGCTATACACTAGCGGGGGGTAATGAGCAGTTCTTC. The variable domain in full, completed from reference TRBV5-1 and TRBJ2-1, reads KAGVTQTPRYLIKTRGQQVTLSCSPISGHRSVSWYQQTPGQGLQFLFEYFSETQRNKGNFPGRFSGRQFSNSRSEMNVSTLELGDSALYLCASSYTLAGGNEQFFGPGTRLTVL.

The CDR3 protein is CASRDRVGYGYTF. In nucleotides, the CDR3 is TGTGCCAGCAGAGACAGGGTCGGGTACGGCTACACCTTC. J is TRBJ1-2 and V is TRBV2; 7 positions match TRBD1. The CDR3 consists of 13 residues. V lost 6 bases and J lost 8; bases outside the gene matches: 9. Germline CDR1 reads SNHLY; CDR2 reads FYNNEI. Together with reference TRBV2 and TRBJ1-2, the CDR3 gives the full variable domain: EPEVTQTPSHQVTQMGQEVILRCVPISNHLYFYWYRQILGQKVEFLVSFYNNEISEKSEIFDDQFSVERPDGSNFTLKIRSTKLEDSAMYFCASRDRVGYGYTFGSGTRLTVV.

The rearrangement uses TRBV4-3 and TRBJ2-7, with 7 bases lining up with TRBD1. J was trimmed by 4 bases and V by 4 bases; bases with no gene match: 7. Germline V gives CDR1 LGHNA, CDR2 YSLEER. The CDR3 is 14 amino acids. CDR3: CASSLEARGYEQYF. CDR3 nucleotides: TGCGCCAGCAGCCTGGAAGCCAGGGGGTACGAGCAGTACTTC.

The CDR3 DNA sequence: TGTGCCAGTACCCCGGGAGCTAGCGGGGGATGGTATGAGCAGTTCTTC. Its protein product is CASTPGASGGWYEQFF. The chain recombines TRBV19 with TRBJ2-1; 10 nucleotides agree with TRBD2. V lost 7 bases and J lost 8; bases outside the gene matches: 14. In germline, CDR1 is LNHDA, CDR2 SQIVND (reference sequence). The length of the CDR3 is 16 residues. The complete variable domain, with remaining parts taken from reference TRBV19 and TRBJ2-1, reads DGGITQSPKYLFRKEGQNVTLSCEQNLNHDAMYWYRQDPGQGLRLIYYSQIVNDFQKGDIAEGYSVSREKKESFPLTVTSAQKNPTAFYLCASTPGASGGWYEQFFGPGTRLTVL.

The chain combines TRBV5-6 with TRBJ2-3; perhaps TRBD1 as D (6 bases). V gave up 2 bases and J gave up 6 bases, with 13 bases separating them. Germline V CDR1 and CDR2: SGHDT, YYEEEE. There are 14 residues in the CDR3. CDR3 DNA sequence: TGTGCCAGCAGCTTTGGAGACAGGTGGGATACGCAGTATTTT. Translated: CASSFGDRWDTQYF.

This sequence joins TRBV9 and TRBJ2-7; 7 bases fit TRBD1. Germline CDR1 SGDLS, CDR2 YYNGEE. The CDR3 is 17 residues long. V lost 0 bases, J lost 7 bases, and 16 bases stayed unmatched. This chain's CDR3 is CASSVAGEGTATGEQYF. In DNA, the CDR3 is TGTGCCAGCAGCGTAGCAGGGGAAGGGACAGCCACTGGGGAGCAGTACTTC.

The DNA of the CDR3 is TGTGCCAGCAGCTTAGGCCGGGGGACTAGCACAGATACGCAGTATTTT. Translation: CASSLGRGTSTDTQYF. This chain uses TRBV7-6 with TRBJ2-3, with D maybe TRBD2 (6 bases). Germline V gene lookup returns CDR1 SGHVS and CDR2 FNYEAQ. V dropped 1 base and J dropped 0 bases, with 11 bases sitting between them. This CDR3 is built from 16 residues.

About this clone itself: One end of the junction varies from germline; a read error may be responsible. The chain has TRBV18 and TRBJ1-1; 7 bases align to TRBD1. The CDR3 has 17 residues. CDR1 and CDR2 (germline): KGHSH, LQKENI. CDR3 in DNA: TGTGCCAGCTCCCCACAACCACCTCGGACAGGGAACACTGAAGCTTTCTTT. This sequence encodes CASSPQPPRTGNTEAFF.

The genes are TRBV18 and TRBJ1-6; D call uncertain. V was shortened by 0 bases and J by 10 bases, with 16 bases between the two germline ends. Germline V gene sequence: CDR1 KGHSH, CDR2 LQKENI. The CDR3 consists of 16 residues. The DNA for the CDR3 is TGTGCCAGCTCACCACCTGACATGGGGATTCGGTCACCCCTCCACTTT. Protein sequence: CASSPPDMGIRSPLHF.

This clone appeared once. This chain links TRBV11-2 with TRBJ1-2, with D perhaps TRBD1 (5 bases). With 1 base removed from V and 4 bases from J, the gap between germline ends came to 13 bases. Germline-derived CDR1 and CDR2 are SGHAT and FQNNGV. CDR3 length: 15 residues. CDR3 nucleotides: TGTGCCAGCAGCTTAGGGGGCCTTCTAGGCTATGGCTACACCTTC. Amino acid sequence: CASSLGGLLGYGYTF.

The chain uses TRBV14 and TRBJ2-5; 12 nucleotides match TRBD2. Germline CDR1 is SGHDN and CDR2 is FVKESK. The CDR3 spans 16 residues. V lost 4 bases and J lost 4; bases outside the gene matches: 7. The CDR3 DNA follows: TGTGCCAGCAGCCTAAGGACTAGCGGGGCACGAGAGACCCAGTACTTC. Translating it yields CASSLRTSGARETQYF.

This chain links TRBV5-8 with TRBJ2-3; D uncertain. The V end lost 0 bases, the J end lost 7 bases, and 6 bases lay between the germline ends. This CDR3 contains 12 residues. Germline CDR1 is SGHTS and CDR2 is YDEGEE. CDR3 bases: TGTGCCAGCAGCTTGGGAGGTTATACGCAGTATTTT. The encoded protein is CASSLGGYTQYF. The variable domain in full, with the rest retrieved from reference TRBV5-8 and TRBJ2-3, is EAGVTQSPTHLIKTRGQQATLRCSPISGHTSVYWYQQALGLGLQFLLWYDEGEERNRGNFPPRFSGRQFPNYSSELNVNALELEDSALYLCASSLGGYTQYFGPGTRLTVL.

This chain uses TRBV5-6 with TRBJ2-5; D not resolved. Germline loops: CDR1 SGHDT, CDR2 YYEEEE. The CDR3 loop spans 15 amino acids. Trimming cost V 1 base and J 5 bases, with 15 bases left between them. CDR3 bases: TGTGCCAGCAGCTTGCTAAGTGAGGCAGCGGAGACCCAGTACTTC. Its protein is CASSLLSEAAETQYF.

In this sample, this clone turned up once. The chain employs TRBV19 and TRBJ2-3, with D possibly matching TRBD1 (5 bases). The CDR3 has 16 amino acids. The germline V and J ends were trimmed by 3 bases and 5 bases, with 18 bases remaining between them. Per germline, CDR1 LNHDA and CDR2 SQIVND (reference sequence). Written as DNA, the CDR3 is TGTGCCAGTAGTATTCAGCAGGGTTCCCCTGTAGATACGCAGTATTTT. Amino acids: CASSIQQGSPVDTQYF.

V gene TRBV18 combines with J gene TRBJ2-1; the D is unclear. Germline values: CDR1 KGHSH, CDR2 LQKENI. This CDR3 region has 16 residues. The ends were cut back, 1 base at V and 0 bases at J, with 10 bases in the middle. CDR3 sequence (DNA): TGTGCCAGCTCACCACTGTCGCGGATCTCCTACAATGAGCAGTTCTTC. Protein: CASSPLSRISYNEQFF.

The V call is TRBV15, the J call TRBJ1-5; the match to TRBD1 covers 8 bases. Trimming cost V 5 bases and J 2 bases; bases outside gene matches: 5. The V gene's germline CDR1 is LNHNV and CDR2 YYDKDF (reference sequence). This CDR3 contains 15 residues. CDR3 residues: CATSLLTGGNQPQHF. For the CDR3, the DNA is TGTGCCACCAGCCTCCTGACAGGGGGCAATCAGCCCCAGCATTTT.

The chain is built from TRBV7-2 and TRBJ2-5; D is undetermined. CDR3 length equals 13 residues. CDR1 and CDR2 (germline): SGHTA, FQGNSA. V was trimmed by 3 bases and J by 3 bases, leaving 8 bases between them. The chain's CDR3 is CASSFLYEETQYF. The CDR3 DNA follows: TGTGCCAGCAGCTTCTTGTACGAAGAGACCCAGTACTTC.

The chain uses TRBV10-3 and TRBJ2-7; D assignment may be TRBD1 or TRBD2 (5 bases each). Trimming shortened V by 3 bases and J by 8 bases, and 17 bases separated the two germline ends. The germline V gene has CDR1 ENHRY and CDR2 SYGVKD. The CDR3 length is 14 residues. CDR3 sequence (DNA): TGTGCCATCAGTGAATTCACAGGAGGCAAACAGCAGTACTTC. Encoded protein: CAISEFTGGKQQYF.

The rearrangement joins TRBV29-1 to TRBJ2-7; weak D call: TRBD1 (5 bases). CDR1 is SQVTM, CDR2 ANQGSEA, per germline. This CDR3 contains 13 residues. V dropped 4 bases and J dropped 7 bases, with 17 bases sitting between them. In DNA form, the CDR3 reads TGCAGCGTTGTGGGGCCGCCTACGTGGGAGCAGTACTTC. This sequence encodes CSVVGPPTWEQYF.

J is TRBJ2-5 and V is TRBV7-2, with no clear D. The DNA end lines up better with TRBJ2-7; the J call may be wrong. This CDR3 contains 12 residues. Germline V gene lookup returns CDR1 SGHTA and CDR2 FQGNSA. The CDR3 here is CASSLGSYEQYF. CDR3 nucleotide sequence: TGTGCCAGCAGCTTAGGGTCCTACGAGCAGTACTTC.

This chain connects TRBV4-2 to TRBJ2-2, with 11 bases lining up with TRBD2. V lost 2 bases and J lost 2; bases outside the gene matches: 7. CDR3 size: 18 residues. Germline values: CDR1 LGHNA, CDR2 YNFKEQ. CDR3 in amino acids: CASSQNYLAGGNTGELFF. CDR3 coding DNA: TGTGCCAGCAGCCAAAATTACCTAGCGGGGGGCAACACCGGGGAGCTGTTTTTT.

This clone appeared once. The V call is TRBV4-2, the J call TRBJ2-7, with 11 bases matching TRBD2. The CDR3 extends over 18 amino acids. The trim removed 0 bases at V and 0 bases at J, leaving 7 bases unmatched. From germline, CDR1 is LGHNA and CDR2 YNFKEQ. As DNA, the CDR3 is TGTGCCAGCAGCCAAGATCTTAGCGGGGGGGTCAGCTCCTACGAGCAGTACTTC. It yields the protein CASSQDLSGGVSSYEQYF.

This sequence joins TRBV4-1 and TRBJ2-2; maybe TRBD2 (6 bases). The germline CDR1 and CDR2 sequences are MGHRA and YSYEKL. The CDR3 consists of 16 residues. V gave up 1 base and J gave up 3 bases, with 12 bases separating them. The CDR3 DNA is TGCGCCAGCAGCCAAGGGAGTAAGCGGGACACCGGGGAGCTGTTTTTT. It is translated as CASSQGSKRDTGELFF.

The chain links TRBV11-2 to TRBJ2-3; D is undetermined. CDR1 SGHAT and CDR2 FQNNGV come from the germline V gene. The CDR3 has 15 residues. The V and J ends lost 5 bases and 0 bases respectively, with 12 bases between them. CDR3: CASSPVDTSTDTQYF. The CDR3 coding sequence is TGTGCCAGCAGCCCCGTTGACACTAGCACAGATACGCAGTATTTT.

The genes are TRBV4-3 and TRBJ2-2; the D gene could be TRBD1 or TRBD2 (6 bases each). The germline V and J ends were trimmed by 4 bases and 5 bases, with 17 bases remaining between them. CDR1 is LGHNA and CDR2 is YSLEER in the germline V gene. The CDR3 runs to 16 residues. The CDR3 loop is CASSPEWGAGTGELFF. The CDR3 nucleotides are TGCGCCAGCAGCCCAGAGTGGGGGGCTGGGACCGGGGAGCTGTTTTTT.

The chain joins TRBV18 to TRBJ2-5; 11 nucleotides line up with TRBD2. CDR1 is KGHSH, CDR2 LQKENI, per germline. This CDR3 has 17 amino acids. V was pared by 2 bases and J by 3 bases, with 8 bases of the junction left unmatched. The CDR3 reads CASSPRSTSGGEETQYF. The CDR3 DNA reads as TGTGCCAGCTCACCAAGGTCAACTAGCGGGGGAGAAGAGACCCAGTACTTC.